Presented here are 30 T cell receptor beta chains from one specimen sequenced in a study of cytomegalovirus exposure and HLA in healthy donors. This table comes from immunoSEQ multiplex PCR, and its TCRdb copy is limited to in-frame clones, with some not included. The table shows over 110,000 clones, with 70% to 90% occurring only once. Sequencing was performed on PBMCs. Source of these receptors: a woman in her twenties or thirties in good health and CMV-seronegative.

This clone occurred a few times. The rearrangement joins TRBV6-5 to TRBJ2-1; D gene ambiguous. Looked up from germline, CDR1 is MNHEY and CDR2 is SVGAGI. The CDR3 covers 11 residues. V was clipped by 7 bases and J by 8 bases, with 9 bases between them. The CDR3 protein is CASKAAHEQFF. CDR3 DNA sequence: TGTGCCAGCAAGGCGGCCCATGAGCAGTTCTTC.

This sequence joins TRBV5-4 and TRBJ2-7; possible D gene TRBD2, 5 bases. CDR1 and CDR2 (germline): SGHNT, YYREEE (reference sequence). Between the trimmed V and J ends, which lost 2 bases and 0 bases, there was a span of 12 bases. This CDR3 spans 15 amino acids. The chain's CDR3 is CASSLGAAFSYEQYF. CDR3 bases: TGTGCCAGCAGCTTAGGAGCGGCTTTCTCCTACGAGCAGTACTTC.

Remarks on this clone: The identical CDR3 is also encoded by other nucleotide sequences in the sample. The chain has TRBV5-4 and TRBJ1-2, with D possibly being TRBD1 (6 bases). V lost 2 bases and J 4 bases, leaving 9 bases between the germline ends. Germline CDR1 is SGHNT and CDR2 is YYREEE (reference sequence). This CDR3 spans 13 amino acids. CDR3 loop: CASSLDRTYGYTF. Written as DNA, the CDR3 is TGTGCCAGCAGCTTAGACAGGACCTATGGCTACACCTTC.

V and J are TRBV7-9 and TRBJ2-7; D may be TRBD2 (5 bases). V lost 4 bases and J 6 bases, leaving 13 bases between the germline ends. CDR1 SEHNR and CDR2 FQNEAQ come from the germline V gene (reference sequence). The CDR3 is made up of 13 amino acids. The CDR3 protein is CASSSEGGGEQYF. CDR3 coding DNA: TGTGCCAGCAGCTCCGAAGGTGGAGGCGAGCAGTACTTC.

The V gene is TRBV5-1, the J gene TRBJ1-1; D not resolved. CDR3 size: 14 residues. Germline values: CDR1 SGHRS, CDR2 YFSETQ. V was shortened by 0 bases and J by 1 base, with 7 bases between the two germline ends. The CDR3 DNA reads TGCGCCAGCAGCTTGGTCACACAGAACACTGAAGCTTTCTTT. Its protein product is CASSLVTQNTEAFF.

In DNA form, the CDR3 reads TGTGCCAGCAGCTATGACAGGGTTGGAACAGATACGCAGTATTTT. Its protein is CASSYDRVGTDTQYF. The chain couples TRBV28 to TRBJ2-3, with 7 bases lining up with TRBD1. The CDR3 extends over 15 amino acids. The trim removed 6 bases at V and 3 bases at J, leaving 9 bases unmatched. The germline V gene encodes CDR1 MDHEN and CDR2 SYDVKM.

This chain joins TRBV27 and TRBJ1-2, with 10 bases fitting TRBD1. CDR1 is MNHEY and CDR2 is SMNVEV in the germline V gene (reference sequence). V lost 4 bases to trimming and J lost 5 bases; unmatched junction nucleotides: 10. This CDR3 has 16 residues. DNA of the CDR3: TGTGCCAGCAGTTCCCTTACCGACAGGGGGCGTTATGGCTACACCTTC. Its translation is CASSSLTDRGRYGYTF.

The V gene is TRBV27, the J gene TRBJ2-1; D is perhaps TRBD1 (6 bases). Per the germline V gene, CDR1 is MNHEY and CDR2 is SMNVEV (reference sequence). The CDR3 is 15 amino acids. V was clipped by 7 bases and J by 2 bases, with 15 bases between them. CDR3 in DNA: TGTGCCAGCACCCAGGGCAGGGGCCCCTACAATGAGCAGTTCTTC. Protein sequence: CASTQGRGPYNEQFF.

The chain couples TRBV9 to TRBJ2-2; TRBD1 matches 7 bases. Germline values: CDR1 SGDLS, CDR2 YYNGEE. V lost 4 bases to trimming and J lost 5 bases; unmatched junction nucleotides: 14. CDR3 size: 17 residues. This CDR3 reads CASSPPPGRGSTGELFF. The DNA for the CDR3 is TGTGCCAGCAGCCCCCCCCCGGGCAGGGGGAGTACCGGGGAGCTGTTTTTT.

This clone was detected only once. The chain has TRBV7-9 and TRBJ2-2; TRBD1 is a possible D gene (6 bases). V lost 5 bases and J 4 bases, leaving 14 bases between the germline ends. The germline V gene has CDR1 SEHNR and CDR2 FQNEAQ (reference sequence). The CDR3 is 15 amino acids. CDR3 amino acids: CASSDSQGSTGELFF. The CDR3 DNA is TGTGCCAGCAGCGACTCACAGGGTTCCACCGGGGAGCTGTTTTTT.

The V gene is TRBV7-8, the J gene TRBJ1-1, with TRBD1 as a possible D gene (6 bases). Germline values: CDR1 SGHVS, CDR2 FQNEAQ. Trimming shortened V by 4 bases and J by 4 bases, and 10 bases separated the two germline ends. CDR3 length equals 13 residues. The CDR3: CASSWGRGTEAFF. Written as DNA, the CDR3 is TGTGCCAGCAGCTGGGGCAGGGGCACTGAAGCTTTCTTT. The full variable domain, rest sourced from reference TRBV7-8 and TRBJ1-1, is GAGVSQSPRYKVAKRGQDVALRCDPISGHVSLFWYQQALGQGPEFLTYFQNEAQLDKSGLPSDRFFAERPEGSVSTLKIQRTQQEDSAVYLCASSWGRGTEAFFGQGTRLTVV.

The chain has TRBV4-2 and TRBJ2-3; 7 bases align to TRBD1. V shed 1 base, J shed 3 bases, and the junction held 16 bases outside the gene matches. From germline, CDR1 is LGHNA and CDR2 YNFKEQ. The CDR3 has 19 residues. The CDR3 coding sequence is TGTGCCAGCAGCCAAGGGCTCCACCGTACAGGGGTTCAAACAGATACGCAGTATTTT. Residues: CASSQGLHRTGVQTDTQYF.

The chain has TRBV28 and TRBJ2-3; possibly TRBD2 for D (6 bases). The CDR3 is 14 amino acids. Germline V gives CDR1 MDHEN, CDR2 SYDVKM. The ends were cut back, 5 bases at V and 4 bases at J, with 13 bases in the middle. CDR3 region: CASSPGVQADTQYF. The DNA of the CDR3 is TGTGCCAGCAGTCCGGGGGTGCAAGCAGATACGCAGTATTTT. Supplemented by reference TRBV28 and TRBJ2-3, the full variable domain reads DVKVTQSSRYLVKRTGEKVFLECVQDMDHENMFWYRQDPGLGLRLIYFSYDVKMKEKGDIPEGYSVSREKKERFSLILESASTNQTSMYLCASSPGVQADTQYFGPGTRLTVL.

The rearrangement joins TRBV5-4 to TRBJ1-1, with a possible D match to TRBD1 (6 bases). CDR1 is SGHNT and CDR2 is YYREEE in the germline V gene (reference sequence). The ends were cut back, 5 bases at V and 1 base at J, with 9 bases in the middle. The CDR3 consists of 13 residues. Written as DNA, the CDR3 is TGTGCCAGCAGGGCGGACAGGAACACTGAAGCTTTCTTT. This gives the protein CASRADRNTEAFF.

This chain links TRBV7-3 with TRBJ1-2, with no clear D. The CDR3 is made up of 13 amino acids. Germline V CDR1 and CDR2: SGHTA, FQGTGA. V was trimmed by 2 bases and J by 3 bases, leaving 7 bases between them. The CDR3 loop reads CASSLGADYGYTF. The CDR3 DNA is TGTGCCAGCAGCTTAGGTGCAGACTATGGCTACACCTTC.

The genes are TRBV13 and TRBJ2-5; 11 bases are a match to TRBD2. The V segment lost 3 bases and the J segment 4 bases; nucleotides outside the gene matches: 7. Germline V gene lookup returns CDR1 PRHDT and CDR2 FYEKMQ (reference sequence). The CDR3 sequence is 16 residues long. The CDR3 region is CASSFSSGGFGETQYF. The CDR3 DNA is TGTGCCAGCAGCTTTTCTAGCGGGGGGTTTGGAGAGACCCAGTACTTC.

The chain combines TRBV18 with TRBJ1-1; D might be TRBD1 (5 bases). Germline CDR1 is KGHSH and CDR2 is LQKENI. The V gene lost 4 bases and the J gene lost 7 bases, with 13 bases spanning the gap. The CDR3 has 13 residues. CDR3: CASSRRGNDEAFF. As DNA, the CDR3 is TGTGCCAGCTCACGACGGGGGAACGATGAAGCTTTCTTT.

The chain combines TRBV6-1 with TRBJ2-5, with 13 nucleotides matching TRBD2. The CDR3 consists of 16 residues. The junction had 1 base not matched to a gene; V was cut back by 2 bases and J by 1 base. Germline V gene lookup returns CDR1 MNHNS and CDR2 SASEGT. CDR3 region: CASSEWTSGGQETQYF. In nucleotides, the CDR3 is TGTGCCAGCAGTGAATGGACTAGCGGGGGCCAAGAGACCCAGTACTTC.

V usage is TRBV7-3 and J usage is TRBJ2-3; 9 bases match TRBD1. With 5 bases clipped from V and 3 bases from J, the junction kept 9 bases outside the gene matches. Per the germline V gene, CDR1 is SGHTA and CDR2 is FQGTGA. The CDR3 extends over 16 amino acids. Here the CDR3 DNA reads TGTGCCAGCAGCCATGATGCGGGGACAGGGACAGATACGCAGTATTTT. This gives the protein CASSHDAGTGTDTQYF. Using reference TRBV7-3 and TRBJ2-3 for the parts outside the CDR3, the full variable domain is GAGVSQTPSNKVTEKGKYVELRCDPISGHTALYWYRQSLGQGPEFLIYFQGTGAADDSGLPNDRFFAVRPEGSVSTLKIQRTERGDSAVYLCASSHDAGTGTDTQYFGPGTRLTVL.

The CDR3 nucleotides read TGCGCCAGCAGCGGGGGACAGGGGATGGCATATGGCTACACCTTC. It codes for CASSGGQGMAYGYTF. The chain couples TRBV5-1 to TRBJ1-2, with 10 bases that match TRBD1. CDR1 is SGHRS and CDR2 is YFSETQ in the germline V gene. V dropped 4 bases and J dropped 5; count of bases not matched to a gene: 8. The CDR3 spans 15 residues.

The CDR3: CASSATPYNEQFF. CDR3 coding DNA: TGTGCCAGCAGCGCGACACCTTACAATGAGCAGTTCTTC. V is TRBV9 and J is TRBJ2-1, with unresolved D. V was clipped by 3 bases and J by 4 bases, with 8 bases between them. The germline V gene encodes CDR1 SGDLS and CDR2 YYNGEE. The CDR3 is made up of 13 amino acids.

V usage is TRBV5-1 and J usage is TRBJ1-6; perhaps TRBD1 as D (5 bases). The CDR3 is 14 amino acids. V lost 2 bases and J 6 bases, leaving 9 bases between the germline ends. CDR1 and CDR2 from the germline V gene are SGHRS and YFSETQ. CDR3 DNA sequence: TGCGCCAGCAGCTTTGGGGGGGTTAATTCACCCCTCCACTTT. It specifies CASSFGGVNSPLHF.

This clone was recorded once. The chain recombines TRBV4-1 with TRBJ2-5; possibly TRBD2 for D (5 bases). The ends were cut back, 0 bases at V and 1 base at J, with 6 bases in the middle. Looked up from germline, CDR1 is MGHRA and CDR2 is YSYEKL. The CDR3 loop spans 14 amino acids. The CDR3, as DNA: TGCGCCAGCAGCCAAGACCGGGGCCAAGAGACCCAGTACTTC. It yields the protein CASSQDRGQETQYF.

V and J are TRBV18 and TRBJ1-4; D possibly corresponds to TRBD1 (5 bases). The CDR3 consists of 13 residues. Trimming stripped 4 bases from V and 6 bases from J, with 9 bases between. Per germline, CDR1 KGHSH and CDR2 LQKENI. The CDR3 loop is CASSQTEDEKLFF. CDR3 sequence (DNA): TGTGCCAGCTCACAGACAGAAGATGAAAAACTGTTTTTT.

The V gene is TRBV5-1, the J gene TRBJ1-6, with D perhaps TRBD1 (6 bases). V lost 7 bases to trimming and J lost 4 bases, with 9 bases between them. Looked up from germline, CDR1 is SGHRS and CDR2 is YFSETQ. The CDR3 has 13 amino acids. DNA for the CDR3: TGCGCCAGCCGGGACACATATAATTCACCCCTCCACTTT. Amino acid sequence: CASRDTYNSPLHF.

This sequence joins TRBV19 and TRBJ1-1; 11 nucleotides align to TRBD1. CDR3 length: 17 residues. J was trimmed by 4 bases and V by 3 bases; bases with no gene match: 10. CDR1 LNHDA and CDR2 SQIVND come from the germline V gene (reference sequence). CDR3 amino acids: CASSILLGQGASTEAFF. The CDR3 DNA follows: TGTGCCAGTAGTATCTTATTAGGACAGGGGGCCTCCACTGAAGCTTTCTTT.

This chain joins TRBV5-1 and TRBJ2-5; D gene unclear. CDR1 is SGHRS and CDR2 is YFSETQ in the germline V gene. Trimming took off 0 bases at V and 4 bases at J, with 10 bases between the two ends. The CDR3 consists of 14 residues. The CDR3 DNA reads TGCGCCAGCAGCTTGGGGCAGGTGGCAGAGACCCAGTACTTC. It is translated as CASSLGQVAETQYF.

CDR3 in DNA: TGTGCCAGCAGCTACGGGACTAGCGGGGGGCGGGGGACCCAGTACTTC. Its translation: CASSYGTSGGRGTQYF. This rearrangement joins TRBV5-4 to TRBJ2-5; 15 bases line up with TRBD2. The V and J ends lost 3 bases and 7 bases, in that order; junction bases with no gene match: 7. Germline-derived CDR1 and CDR2 are SGHNT and YYREEE (reference sequence). This CDR3 comprises 16 residues.

This clone was seen a few times. Written as DNA, the CDR3 is TGTGCCAGCAGCTTAAGACTCATGAACACCGGGGAGCTGTTTTTT. Translated, it gives CASSLRLMNTGELFF. The rearrangement uses TRBV7-2 and TRBJ2-2, with D unclear. The V gene's germline CDR1 is SGHTA and CDR2 FQGNSA. The CDR3 consists of 15 residues. The V gene lost 2 bases and the J gene lost 1 base, with 8 bases spanning the gap.

This chain connects TRBV28 to TRBJ2-2; the D gene is possibly TRBD1 (6 bases). The V and J ends lost 8 bases and 2 bases respectively, with 9 bases between them. Germline V lookup: CDR1 MDHEN, CDR2 SYDVKM. This CDR3 has 13 residues. CDR3 nucleotides: TGTGCCAGCCAGGGACATAACACCGGGGAGCTGTTTTTT. This encodes CASQGHNTGELFF. The whole variable domain, remainder taken from reference TRBV28 and TRBJ2-2, is DVKVTQSSRYLVKRTGEKVFLECVQDMDHENMFWYRQDPGLGLRLIYFSYDVKMKEKGDIPEGYSVSREKKERFSLILESASTNQTSMYLCASQGHNTGELFFGEGSRLTVL.